The 25 T cell receptor beta chains in this list originate from one sample, sequenced in a study of T cells in Graves' hyperthyroidism and ophthalmopathy. Regions amplified from RNA transcripts were the TCR beta CDR3 regions. Carried out on the TCR CDR3, a first-round RT-PCR used the HTBI primer set. TCRdb used MiXCR to reprocess the multiplex PCR reads, holding one entry per CDR3 protein. The sample includes over 300,000 distinct CDR3 sequences, about 15% of them seen just once. Material: blood. The source is a woman aged 55-75 years with Graves' hyperthyroidism.

This clonotype occurred many times. The chain couples TRBV2 to TRBJ1-5; 8 bases are a match to TRBD1. CDR1 SNHLY and CDR2 FYNNEI come from the germline V gene. This CDR3 contains 15 residues. The J segment lost 4 bases and the V segment lost 4 bases, leaving 6 bases of the junction unmatched. The CDR3 here is CASSVRQGFNQPQHF. The CDR3 nucleotides are TGTGCCAGCAGTGTGCGACAGGGGTTTAATCAGCCCCAGCATTTT.

V and J are TRBV7-2 and TRBJ2-1; 14 bases map to TRBD2. With 5 bases clipped from V and 8 bases from J, the junction kept 8 bases outside the gene matches. Germline CDR1 SGHTA, CDR2 FQGNSA. The CDR3 extends over 16 amino acids. CDR3 bases: TGTGCCAGCAGCCCCGGGACTAGCGGGAGAGTGTATGAGCAGTTCTTC. Amino acids: CASSPGTSGRVYEQFF.

This clonotype was counted at least ten times. This chain joins TRBV12-3 or TRBV12-4 and TRBJ1-1, with D possibly matching TRBD1 (5 bases). V was shortened by 3 bases and J by 7 bases, with 18 bases between the two germline ends. The CDR3 has 15 amino acids. The CDR3 DNA reads TGTGCCAGCAGTTTTAGGGACCCGGGAAAAAATGAAGCTTTCTTT. Translating it yields CASSFRDPGKNEAFF.

This clonotype has a count of ten or more. V is TRBV11-2 and J is TRBJ2-5, with D perhaps matching TRBD2 (6 bases). The germline V gene has CDR1 SGHAT and CDR2 FQNNGV. V was shortened by 4 bases and J by 5 bases, with 14 bases between the two germline ends. This CDR3 comprises 14 residues. CDR3 sequence (DNA): TGTGCCAGCAGCTCCCCCACGGGAGCGGAGACCCAGTACTTC. Protein product: CASSSPTGAETQYF.

This clonotype was recorded at least ten times. The chain combines TRBV7-9 with TRBJ2-7, with 7 bases aligning to TRBD1. The length of the CDR3 is 13 residues. CDR1 is SEHNR and CDR2 is FQNEAQ in the germline V gene (reference sequence). V was clipped by 5 bases and J by 1 base; unmatched bases: 2. CDR3 protein: CASSATGSYEQYF. The CDR3 DNA reads as TGTGCCAGCAGCGCGACAGGGTCCTACGAGCAGTACTTC.

This clonotype was recorded at least ten times. The chain is built from TRBV24-1 and TRBJ2-1; 8 bases line up with TRBD2. Looked up from germline, CDR1 is KGHDR and CDR2 is SFDVKD. The CDR3 runs to 16 residues. V trimming: 4 bases; J trimming: 0 bases; junction bases outside the gene matches: 4. The chain's CDR3 is CATSDQSGSSYNEQFF. In nucleotides, the CDR3 is TGTGCCACCAGTGACCAGAGCGGGAGCTCCTACAATGAGCAGTTCTTC.

Many counts were recorded for this clonotype. The rearrangement joins TRBV3-1 to TRBJ1-2, with no clear D. Germline CDR1 reads LGHDT; CDR2 reads YNNKEL (reference sequence). Trimming pared 0 bases from V and 8 bases from J, leaving 13 bases between. This CDR3 spans 14 amino acids. The CDR3 nucleotides are TGTGCCAGCAGCCAAGATGGACGGGTGGGGGGCTACACCTTC. It is translated as CASSQDGRVGGYTF.

This clonotype was recorded many times. The V call is TRBV11-2, the J call TRBJ2-3; tentative D call: TRBD1 (5 bases). The V end lost 2 bases, the J end lost 0 bases, and 15 bases lay between the germline ends. The germline CDR1 and CDR2 sequences are SGHAT and FQNNGV. The CDR3 is 17 amino acids. The CDR3 sequence is CASSLNPQGTSTDTQYF. The DNA for the CDR3 is TGTGCCAGCAGCTTAAATCCCCAGGGAACTAGCACAGATACGCAGTATTTT.

This clonotype was recorded at least ten times. V gene TRBV28 combines with J gene TRBJ2-7, with D hard to call. Germline V lookup: CDR1 MDHEN, CDR2 SYDVKM. The ends were cut back, 6 bases at V and 2 bases at J, with 14 bases in the middle. CDR3 length equals 14 residues. CDR3 residues: CASRELTMPYEQYF. CDR3 nucleotides: TGTGCCAGCAGGGAACTCACCATGCCCTACGAGCAGTACTTC.

This clonotype appeared many times. The chain recombines TRBV5-6 with TRBJ1-5, with 7 bases aligning to TRBD1. Unmatched junction bases numbered 17, after V lost 4 bases and J lost 7 bases. This CDR3 comprises 17 residues. The V gene's germline CDR1 is SGHDT and CDR2 YYEEEE. The CDR3 protein is CASSRWEGGGSGQPQHF. CDR3 nucleotide sequence: TGTGCCAGCAGCCGCTGGGAGGGAGGGGGCTCAGGGCAGCCCCAGCATTTT.

This clonotype appeared many times. The V and J genes are TRBV19 and TRBJ2-7; D unclear. Trimming stripped 3 bases from V and 1 base from J, with 7 bases between. In germline, CDR1 is LNHDA, CDR2 SQIVND (reference sequence). The CDR3 consists of 13 residues. The CDR3 sequence: CASSIDNSYEQYF. CDR3 in DNA: TGTGCCAGTAGTATCGACAATTCCTACGAGCAGTACTTC.

There are a few counts of this clonotype. This chain uses TRBV25-1 with TRBJ2-7, with 8 bases that match TRBD2. J lost 7 bases, V lost 6 bases, and 8 bases had no gene match. Germline V gene lookup returns CDR1 MGHDK and CDR2 SYGVNS. This CDR3 region has 13 residues. The CDR3 nucleotides read TGTGCCAGCAGACGAGCGGGAGTCGGGGAGCAGTACTTC. This encodes CASRRAGVGEQYF.

This clonotype was seen ten or more times. The chain combines TRBV11-2 with TRBJ1-5; no definite D call. The CDR3 loop spans 15 amino acids. Germline V lookup: CDR1 SGHAT, CDR2 FQNNGV. V lost 1 base to trimming and J lost 5 bases, with 12 bases between them. DNA for the CDR3: TGTGCCAGCAGCTTAGCGGCTGCGCCACATCAGCCCCAGCATTTT. This encodes CASSLAAAPHQPQHF.

In its sample, this clonotype was seen many times. The J gene is TRBJ2-5, the V gene TRBV12-3 or TRBV12-4; D unclear. V lost 6 bases, J lost 5 bases, and 13 bases lay in between. This CDR3 contains 13 residues. In DNA form, the CDR3 reads TGTGCCAGCAGGGAGACGAGCCTCGAGACCCAGTACTTC. Residues: CASRETSLETQYF.

This clonotype came up a few times. The chain links TRBV6-1 to TRBJ2-3, with 15 bases that match TRBD2. The J segment lost 6 bases and the V segment lost 7 bases, leaving 8 bases of the junction unmatched. The V gene's germline CDR1 is MNHNS and CDR2 SASEGT. The CDR3 extends over 16 amino acids. CDR3 nucleotide sequence: TGTGCCAGCACAAGGACTAGCGGGAGGGGCGTTGATACGCAGTATTTT. The encoded protein is CASTRTSGRGVDTQYF.

There are many counts of this clonotype. The V call is TRBV2, the J call TRBJ2-7; possibly TRBD1 for D (6 bases). V dropped 8 bases and J dropped 3 bases, with 17 bases sitting between them. CDR3 length: 14 amino acids. Germline assignment: CDR1 SNHLY and CDR2 FYNNEI. The CDR3 DNA follows: TGTGCCAGCCGGTTCCAGGGGATAGGCTACGAGCAGTACTTC. Protein product: CASRFQGIGYEQYF.

Note on this clonotype: A read error may explain this, as a much larger clone is one base away. The chain carries TRBV5-1 and TRBJ2-1; 7 bases are a match to TRBD2. CDR3 length: 16 residues. The germline V gene has CDR1 SGHRS and CDR2 YFSETQ. Trimming cost V 6 bases and J 4 bases; bases outside gene matches: 13. CDR3 bases: TGCGCCAGCACCGGGTCCGGGGGGACGGAGTACAATGAGCAGTTCTTC. It translates to CASTGSGGTEYNEQFF.

This clonotype was recorded many times. The CDR3 region has the DNA TGCGCCAGCAGCTTGGGGACTAGCGGGAATACAGATACGCAGTATTTT. It translates to CASSLGTSGNTDTQYF. This chain connects TRBV5-1 to TRBJ2-3, with TRBD2 matching 12 bases. After removal of 0 bases from V and 3 bases from J, the junction contained 2 bases not matched to a gene. Germline V gene data show CDR1 as SGHRS and CDR2 as YFSETQ. This CDR3 is 16 amino acids long. Supplemented by reference TRBV5-1 and TRBJ2-3, the full variable domain reads KAGVTQTPRYLIKTRGQQVTLSCSPISGHRSVSWYQQTPGQGLQFLFEYFSETQRNKGNFPGRFSGRQFSNSRSEMNVSTLELGDSALYLCASSLGTSGNTDTQYFGPGTRLTVL.

This clonotype was seen a few times. V and J are TRBV12-3 or TRBV12-4 and TRBJ2-3, with 8 nucleotides matching TRBD2. This CDR3 is built from 15 residues. The trim removed 6 bases at V and 3 bases at J, leaving 8 bases unmatched. In DNA, the CDR3 is TGTGCCAGCAGGGGCGGTAGCGGGAAAACAGATACGCAGTATTTT. Protein sequence: CASRGGSGKTDTQYF.

This clonotype was recorded at least ten times. The V gene is TRBV12-3 or TRBV12-4, the J gene TRBJ2-7; 10 bases are a match to TRBD2. V dropped 6 bases and J dropped 4; count of bases not matched to a gene: 9. The CDR3 runs to 15 residues. The CDR3 sequence: CASSPSGRAGYEQYF. CDR3 in DNA: TGTGCCAGCAGCCCGAGCGGGAGGGCCGGTTACGAGCAGTACTTC.

This clonotype was detected many times. The V gene is TRBV20-1, the J gene TRBJ2-1, with 7 bases aligning to TRBD2. Germline CDR1 and CDR2: DFQATT and SNEGSKA (reference sequence). The CDR3 is 14 amino acids. V gave up 2 bases and J gave up 6 bases; unmatched junction bases: 7. CDR3 in amino acids: CSARSLAAFNEQFF. In nucleotides, the CDR3 is TGCAGTGCTAGAAGCCTAGCGGCTTTCAATGAGCAGTTCTTC.

This clonotype was counted many times. The rearrangement links TRBV6-1 to TRBJ2-7; 12 bases are a match to TRBD1. Trimming removed 3 bases from V and 6 bases from J; junction bases left unmatched: 24. The V gene's germline CDR1 is MNHNS and CDR2 SASEGT. This CDR3 comprises 21 residues. The CDR3 sequence: CASSDGTGGATSLREMVEQYF. The CDR3 coding sequence is TGTGCCAGCAGTGACGGGACAGGGGGCGCGACGTCCTTGCGGGAGATGGTCGAGCAGTACTTC.

This clonotype came up many times. J is TRBJ2-7 and V is TRBV11-2; a weak D match, TRBD1 (6 bases). CDR1 and CDR2 from the germline V gene are SGHAT and FQNNGV. The V and J ends lost 2 bases and 3 bases respectively, with 23 bases between them. The CDR3 is made up of 18 amino acids. The DNA of the CDR3 is TGTGCCAGCAGCTTACCCCGTTCCGGGACACTGAGGGGCTACGAGCAGTACTTC. Translating gives CASSLPRSGTLRGYEQYF.

As concerns this clonotype: A read error is possible here, since a much larger clone lies one base away. The chain uses TRBV2 and TRBJ1-5, with D perhaps matching TRBD1 (6 bases). The germline gives CDR1 SNHLY, CDR2 FYNNEI. The V end lost 8 bases, the J end lost 2 bases, and 13 bases lay between the germline ends. The CDR3 contains 14 residues. CDR3: CASWPGTRNQPQHF. For the CDR3, the DNA is TGTGCCAGCTGGCCAGGGACACGCAATCAGCCCCAGCATTTT.

The chain uses TRBV4-1 and TRBJ2-1; TRBD2 agrees at 8 bases. The CDR3 spans 15 residues. Germline-derived CDR1 and CDR2 are MGHRA and YSYEKL. With 5 bases clipped from V and 5 bases from J, the junction kept 8 bases outside the gene matches. The CDR3 loop is CASSEPGLGHNEQFF. Written as DNA, the CDR3 is TGCGCCAGCAGCGAGCCGGGACTAGGCCACAATGAGCAGTTCTTC.